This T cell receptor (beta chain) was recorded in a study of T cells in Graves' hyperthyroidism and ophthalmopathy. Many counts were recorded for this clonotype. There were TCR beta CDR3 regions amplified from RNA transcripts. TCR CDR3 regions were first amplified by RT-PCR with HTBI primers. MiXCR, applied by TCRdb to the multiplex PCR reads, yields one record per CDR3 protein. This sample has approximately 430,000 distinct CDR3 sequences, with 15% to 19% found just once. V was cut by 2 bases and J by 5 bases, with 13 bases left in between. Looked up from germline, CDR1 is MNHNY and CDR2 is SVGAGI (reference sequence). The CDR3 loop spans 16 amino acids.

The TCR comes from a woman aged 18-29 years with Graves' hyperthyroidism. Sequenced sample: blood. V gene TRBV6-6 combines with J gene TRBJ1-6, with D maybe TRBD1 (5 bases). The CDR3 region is CASSYSQGGNNSPLHF. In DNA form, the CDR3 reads TGTGCCAGCAGTTACAGCCAGGGAGGGAATAATTCACCCCTCCACTTT.